Listed below are T cell receptor beta chains from one sample, sequenced in a study of chemoradiotherapy in HPV16-positive cancers. Profiling relied on immunoSEQ multiplex PCR, and the TCRdb table lists in-frame clones only, not all of them. Here the sample spans about 7,000 clones, about 80% being singletons. The specimen was obtained from a patient who underwent chemoradiotherapy. These TCRs come from a human donor with HPV-associated anogenital cancer. CDR3s include the opening cysteine and the closing phenylalanine or tryptophan.

V gene,J gene,CDR3 protein
TRBV7-3,TRBJ2-6,CASSLDSGANVLTF
TRBV28,TRBJ1-5,CASSPKHDRRANQPQHF
TRBV5-6,TRBJ2-7,CASSEPLGLAASYEQYF
TRBV5-1,TRBJ2-1,CASTRSGEQFF
TRBV11-1,TRBJ1-1,CASSLDRGTTEAFF
TRBV4-1,TRBJ1-2,CASSQDQWRGLGYTF
TRBV6-1,TRBJ2-7,CASSEYWDVRDEQYF
TRBV7-6,TRBJ1-1,CASSPGTEAFF
TRBV5-4,TRBJ1-2,CASSLKTMDRGTF
TRBV4-1,TRBJ2-6,CASSLSQFGTNVLTF
TRBV5-1,TRBJ2-7,CASSSGSAYVPYEQYF
TRBV18,TRBJ1-1,CASSPRQDQLEAFF
TRBV6-6,TRBJ1-1,CASRGGRQGAEAFF
TRBV19,TRBJ2-1,CASSSYSGRAIYNEQFF
TRBV23-1,TRBJ2-7,CASSQSLRGLYEQYF
TRBV27,TRBJ1-2,CASSFRQGYGYTF
TRBV5-6,TRBJ1-2,CASSSRAPDRGYTF
TRBV2,TRBJ1-2,CASRSKGYTF
TRBV7-9,TRBJ2-7,CATRVNSGISYEQYF
TRBV19,TRBJ2-6,CARHNPGQTPSGANVLTF
TRBV18,TRBJ2-7,CASSPLDKRSYEQYF
TRBV10-3,TRBJ2-5,CAISEGQGRPQETQYF
TRBV5-1,TRBJ2-7,CASSLRWTEWYF
TRBV2,TRBJ2-7,CASLRGQGSYEQYF
TRBV7-8,TRBJ1-1,CASSPRTGWETEAFF
TRBV18,TRBJ2-7,CASSPLLAGGISYEQYF
TRBV28,TRBJ2-7,CASSPTGLAGTISYEQYF
TRBV6-5,TRBJ2-7,CASRPLGGFSYEQYF
TRBV21-1,TRBJ2-1,CASRSSDGTSGSYNEQFF
TRBV28,TRBJ2-7,CASTLSTIAGPFSYEQYF
TRBV14,TRBJ2-3,CASSQLFGPTDTQYF
TRBV18,TRBJ2-7,CASSSQGGGYEQYF
TRBV2,TRBJ1-4,CASSLRDAGGEKLFF
TRBV2,TRBJ2-3,CASSRLAGGADTQYF
TRBV19,TRBJ2-3,CASSTGQGTDTQYF
TRBV6-6,TRBJ2-7,CASSYGGTDYEQYF
TRBV11-2,TRBJ2-7,CASSLGRGYEQYF
TRBV12-5,TRBJ1-4,CASGRQGHNEKLFF
TRBV2,TRBJ1-2,CASSSDGGAYGYTF
TRBV6-1,TRBJ1-5,CASSADGYNQPQHF
TRBV2,TRBJ2-2,CASRGLNTGELFF
TRBV23-1,TRBJ2-7,CASSQIIPGKVSYEQYF
TRBV30,TRBJ2-1,CAWSVGRGAYNEQFF
TRBV18,TRBJ1-2,CASSPDPFWGYTF
TRBV7-3,TRBJ2-5,CASSASGRYETQYF